The 22 T cell receptor beta chains reported below all come from one sample, sequenced in a study of shared clonotypes between healthy human individuals (dated by TCRdb to 2020 to 2022). Library preparation employed the immunoSEQ multiplex PCR assay. TCRdb stores this immuneACCESS table with in-frame sequences only. Part of the clones is absent; in the studies checked, under half of the shortfall reflects unresolved V genes, and no reason is known for the rest. The sample contains just over 95,000 clones, around 67% of them found a single time. Of the sample, around 41% falls within the top ten clones. The sequenced sample consisted of memory CD8+ T cells sorted from blood. Taken with the paper, the label for cell subset or site translates to: CD45RO+ cells pooled with CCR7-negative TemRA cells. These receptors all come from a man aged 25-45 years in good health.

This clone was recorded a few times. The chain links TRBV28 to TRBJ1-1; 9 bases align to TRBD1. V lost 4 bases to trimming and J lost 3 bases; unmatched junction nucleotides: 9. The CDR3 loop spans 16 amino acids. The V gene's germline CDR1 is MDHEN and CDR2 SYDVKM. CDR3 sequence: CASSSYRGREYTEAFF. The CDR3 nucleotides are TGTGCCAGCAGTTCTTACAGGGGGCGGGAATACACTGAAGCTTTCTTT.

The chain carries TRBV5-5 and TRBJ1-2; D remains unclear. Trimming left V 0 bases short and J 1 base short, with 13 bases between. The CDR3 has 16 residues. The germline V gene has CDR1 SGHKS and CDR2 YYEKEE (reference sequence). This CDR3 reads CASSLASQIINYGYTF. In DNA, the CDR3 is TGTGCCAGCAGCTTGGCCAGTCAGATCATTAACTATGGCTACACCTTC.

The chain recombines TRBV4-1 with TRBJ2-1, with a possible D match to TRBD2 (5 bases). Per germline, CDR1 MGHRA and CDR2 YSYEKL. V lost 1 base and J 9 bases, leaving 13 bases between the germline ends. The CDR3 is 14 residues long. CDR3 DNA: TGCGCCAGCAGCCAAGCCACTAGTTTTAGTGAGCAGTTCTTC. This sequence encodes CASSQATSFSEQFF.

This clone was seen a single time. J is TRBJ1-2 and V is TRBV29-1, with D perhaps matching TRBD1 (5 bases). Per the germline V gene, CDR1 is SQVTM and CDR2 is ANQGSEA. The CDR3 is made up of 16 amino acids. Trimming pared 2 bases from V and 2 bases from J, leaving 18 bases between. This CDR3 reads CSVEYTSRTTNYGYTF. The CDR3 DNA reads TGCAGCGTTGAATATACTTCGAGGACAACCAACTATGGCTACACCTTC.

There are many counts of this clone. The chain uses TRBV15 and TRBJ2-1; 7 bases map to TRBD1. The CDR3 sequence is 14 residues long. V was clipped by 1 base and J by 7 bases; unmatched bases: 4. Germline CDR1 LNHNV, CDR2 YYDKDF (reference sequence). The CDR3: CATSRATGSNEQFF. The CDR3, as DNA: TGTGCCACCAGCAGAGCGACAGGGTCGAATGAGCAGTTCTTC.

The rearrangement links TRBV2 to TRBJ2-5, with 9 bases that match TRBD1. Germline CDR1 is SNHLY and CDR2 is FYNNEI. J gave up 5 bases and V 7 bases, and 5 bases lay outside the gene matches. The CDR3 covers 13 residues. CDR3 sequence reads: CASKTGGGETQYF. DNA of the CDR3: TGTGCCAGCAAAACAGGGGGCGGGGAGACCCAGTACTTC. Full variable domain (rest looked up from reference TRBV2 and TRBJ2-5): EPEVTQTPSHQVTQMGQEVILRCVPISNHLYFYWYRQILGQKVEFLVSFYNNEISEKSEIFDDQFSVERPDGSNFTLKIRSTKLEDSAMYFCASKTGGGETQYFGPGTRLLVL.

The chain recombines TRBV28 with TRBJ2-7; no clear D gene. Germline-derived CDR1 and CDR2 are MDHEN and SYDVKM. This CDR3 is 11 amino acids long. Trimming shortened V by 2 bases and J by 4 bases, and 3 bases separated the two germline ends. DNA of the CDR3: TGTGCCAGCAGTTTACTTTACGAGCAGTACTTC. Amino acid sequence: CASSLLYEQYF.

The sample holds a few counts of this clone. The gene calls are TRBV6-1 and TRBJ2-6, with TRBD1 identical over 12 bases. The CDR3 loop spans 18 amino acids. Trimming removed 0 bases from V and 1 base from J; junction bases left unmatched: 1. Germline assignment: CDR1 MNHNS and CDR2 SASEGT. For the CDR3, the DNA is TGTGCCAGCAGTGAAGCGGGACAGGGGGCGTCTGGGGCCAACGTCCTGACTTTC. This translates into CASSEAGQGASGANVLTF.

The chain combines TRBV6-5 with TRBJ2-7; 8 nucleotides align to TRBD1. After removal of 6 bases from V and 0 bases from J, the junction contained 4 bases not matched to a gene. From germline, CDR1 is MNHEY and CDR2 SVGAGI. This CDR3 contains 14 residues. Here the CDR3 reads CASSLGQGSYEQYF. The CDR3 DNA sequence: TGTGCCAGCAGCCTCGGACAGGGCTCCTACGAGCAGTACTTC.

CDR3 residues: CASIEDRGGNQPQHF. CDR3 DNA: TGTGCCAGCATCGAAGACAGGGGGGGAAATCAGCCCCAGCATTTT. This sequence joins TRBV2 and TRBJ1-5, with TRBD1 matching over 9 bases. The V segment lost 7 bases and the J segment 4 bases; nucleotides outside the gene matches: 8. The CDR3 has 15 amino acids. CDR1 is SNHLY, CDR2 FYNNEI, per germline.

V gene TRBV7-2 combines with J gene TRBJ2-5; 10 bases fit TRBD1. This CDR3 comprises 16 residues. From germline, CDR1 is SGHTA and CDR2 FQGNSA. V trimming: 1 base; J trimming: 5 bases; junction bases outside the gene matches: 7. The CDR3 reads CASSLGPTGGLETQYF. CDR3 sequence (DNA): TGTGCCAGCAGCTTAGGTCCGACAGGGGGCCTGGAGACCCAGTACTTC.

This clone turned up a few times. J is TRBJ2-7 and V is TRBV19, with 7 bases identical to TRBD2. Germline loops: CDR1 LNHDA, CDR2 SQIVND (reference sequence). The CDR3 runs 14 residues. V gave up 4 bases and J gave up 3 bases; unmatched junction bases: 6. CDR3 nucleotide sequence: TGTGCCAGTAGTAAAACGGGAGGATACTACGAGCAGTACTTC. Translation: CASSKTGGYYEQYF.

The rearrangement links TRBV21-1 to TRBJ2-7; the table's D call TRBD1 went unverified against the DNA. TRBV21-1 constitutes a pseudogene. CDR3 length: 14 residues. For the CDR3, the DNA is TGTGCCAGCAGCACCCGGGACAGGGGCCACGAGCAGTACTTC. It yields the protein CASSTRDRGHEQYF.

The V gene is TRBV7-8, the J gene TRBJ2-5; tentative D call: TRBD2 (6 bases). V was shortened by 5 bases and J by 5 bases, with 18 bases between the two germline ends. Germline CDR1 is SGHVS and CDR2 is FQNEAQ. The CDR3 sequence is 15 residues long. The CDR3 region is CASSPRLEEGETQYF. CDR3 sequence (DNA): TGTGCCAGCAGCCCGAGACTAGAGGAGGGTGAGACCCAGTACTTC.

The chain has TRBV29-1 and TRBJ2-3; no clear D. This CDR3 comprises 12 residues. Deletions cut 5 bases from V and 4 bases from J, with 10 bases between. Germline CDR1 SQVTM, CDR2 ANQGSEA. CDR3 sequence: CSVLLPPDTQYF. For the CDR3, the DNA is TGCAGCGTTCTACTCCCCCCAGATACGCAGTATTTT.

This clone was counted a single time. Sequence at one end of the junction differs from germline and may be a read error. This chain joins TRBV29-1 and TRBJ1-1; D gene uncertain. Germline V CDR1 and CDR2: SQVTM, ANQGSEA. The CDR3 totals 12 residues. This CDR3 is CSVQPGNTKAFF. The CDR3 nucleotides are TGCAGCGTCCAGCCGGGGAACACTAAAGCTTTCTTT.

This rearrangement joins TRBV28 to TRBJ2-3, with a tentative D call TRBD1 (5 bases). Germline CDR1 and CDR2: MDHEN and SYDVKM. The V end was cut by 4 bases, the J end by 0 bases, with 11 bases between. This CDR3 comprises 15 residues. The CDR3 is CASSWGLTSTDTQYF. As DNA, the CDR3 is TGTGCCAGCAGTTGGGGCTTAACCAGCACAGATACGCAGTATTTT.

The chain uses TRBV10-3 and TRBJ2-1; 14 bases agree with TRBD2. CDR1 is ENHRY and CDR2 is SYGVKD in the germline V gene. Germline trimming cut 8 bases from V and 9 bases from J; bases unmatched to any gene: 3. The CDR3 length is 13 residues. CDR3 sequence: CAIGLAGGREQFF. CDR3 sequence (DNA): TGTGCCATCGGACTAGCGGGAGGCCGTGAGCAGTTCTTC.

In its sample, this clone was seen once. The chain is built from TRBV4-3 and TRBJ2-7, with D hard to call. The germline gives CDR1 LGHNA, CDR2 YSLEER. Trimming shortened V by 0 bases and J by 4 bases, and 22 bases separated the two germline ends. The CDR3 spans 18 residues. DNA of the CDR3: TGCGCCAGCAGCCAAGAATTTGATGGATATACGGTAGTATACGAGCAGTACTTC. Residues: CASSQEFDGYTVVYEQYF.

The chain uses TRBV10-3 and TRBJ2-1; D is unresolved. The V and J ends lost 0 bases and 9 bases respectively, with 3 bases between them. CDR1 ENHRY and CDR2 SYGVKD come from the germline V gene. CDR3 length: 11 amino acids. The CDR3 DNA reads TGTGCCATCAGTGAGTCGAGTGAGCAGTTCTTC. It yields the protein CAISESSEQFF.

The V and J genes are TRBV20-1 and TRBJ2-1; D ambiguous. V shed 4 bases and J shed 5 bases, with 6 bases lying between them. Germline CDR1 DFQATT, CDR2 SNEGSKA (reference sequence). The CDR3 loop spans 11 amino acids. The CDR3 nucleotides read TGCAGTGCTATCGGGCACAATGAGCAGTTCTTC. It translates to CSAIGHNEQFF.

The CDR3 sequence is CAWSEGLALTEAFF. The CDR3 bases are TGTGCCTGGAGTGAAGGCCTAGCCCTCACTGAAGCTTTCTTT. This chain joins TRBV30 and TRBJ1-1; D uncertain. Per the germline V gene, CDR1 is GTSNPN and CDR2 is SVGIG (reference sequence). This CDR3 has 14 amino acids. The V and J ends lost 1 base and 4 bases respectively, with 13 bases between them.